These 16 T cell receptor beta chains came from one sample sequenced in a study of shared clonotypes between healthy human individuals. The method was immunoSEQ multiplex PCR; TCRdb's version includes in-frame clones alone and lacks a portion of them. The sample has around 1,000,000 clones, around three quarters seen once; the top ten hold approximately 0.95%. Sequenced input: memory CD4+ T cells from PBMCs. Indicated subset: CD45RA-negative fraction. These receptors all come from a man between 18 and 35 years old in good health. Some clones in this sample may be carry-over from other donors' samples.

J is TRBJ2-5 and V is TRBV15, with D hard to call. V shed 0 bases and J shed 0 bases, with 8 bases lying between them. Germline CDR1 and CDR2: LNHNV and YYDKDF (reference sequence). This CDR3 has 15 amino acids. Here the CDR3 DNA reads TGTGCCACCAGCAGAGATTTAGGCCACCAAGAGACCCAGTACTTC. It codes for CATSRDLGHQETQYF.

This chain links TRBV28 with TRBJ2-3, with a possible D match to TRBD2 (5 bases). CDR1 is MDHEN and CDR2 is SYDVKM in the germline V gene. This CDR3 is 17 amino acids long. V lost 4 bases, J lost 2 bases, and 19 bases lay in between. CDR3 protein: CASSYLSGLRLTDTQYF. The CDR3, as DNA: TGTGCCAGCAGTTACCTGTCGGGGTTGCGGCTCACAGATACGCAGTATTTT.

The chain couples TRBV5-1 to TRBJ2-7, with 11 bases fitting TRBD1. In germline, CDR1 is SGHRS, CDR2 YFSETQ. V was pared by 5 bases and J by 1 base, with 2 bases of the junction left unmatched. The CDR3 is 14 residues long. CDR3 sequence reads: CASRGQGVSYEQYF. CDR3 DNA: TGCGCCAGCAGGGGACAGGGGGTGTCCTACGAGCAGTACTTC.

This chain links TRBV9 with TRBJ1-2; 7 bases agree with TRBD1. The V gene end was trimmed by 1 base and the J gene end by 1 base; junction bases not matched to a gene: 7. This CDR3 has 16 residues. Germline values: CDR1 SGDLS, CDR2 YYNGEE. The CDR3 DNA reads as TGTGCCAGCAGCGTAACGGGACAGACTATTAACTATGGCTACACCTTC. Protein sequence: CASSVTGQTINYGYTF.

This clone was observed a handful of times. The V and J genes are TRBV30 and TRBJ2-7, with D uncertain. The ends were cut back, 5 bases at V and 0 bases at J, with 11 bases in the middle. Germline CDR1 is GTSNPN and CDR2 is SVGIG (reference sequence). The length of the CDR3 is 13 residues. The CDR3 sequence: CAWGRTDSYEQYF. The CDR3 nucleotides are TGTGCCTGGGGACGGACGGACTCCTACGAGCAGTACTTC. Drawing the rest from reference TRBV30 and TRBJ2-7, the complete variable domain is SQTIHQWPATLVQPVGSPLSLECTVEGTSNPNLYWYRQAAGRGLQLLFYSVGIGQISSEVPQNLSASRPQDRQFILSSKKLLLSDSGFYLCAWGRTDSYEQYFGPGTRLTVT.

The chain is built from TRBV6-1 and TRBJ2-1; 8 nucleotides align to TRBD1. The CDR3 spans 13 residues. Germline V gives CDR1 MNHNS, CDR2 SASEGT. The V segment lost 10 bases and the J segment 5 bases; nucleotides outside the gene matches: 7. For the CDR3, the DNA is TGTGCCACTCGACAGGGGCTGAACAATGAGCAGTTCTTC. It codes for CATRQGLNNEQFF.

The chain joins TRBV9 to TRBJ2-7; 8 bases match TRBD2. Germline V CDR1 and CDR2: SGDLS, YYNGEE. Trimming removed 0 bases from V and 3 bases from J; junction bases left unmatched: 11. The CDR3 sequence is 17 residues long. CDR3 bases: TGTGCCAGCAGCGTAGGCCCGGGAGGGGTGTCCCACTACGAGCAGTACTTC. This translates into CASSVGPGGVSHYEQYF.

V is TRBV7-9 and J is TRBJ1-5; possibly TRBD1 for D (5 bases). Per the germline V gene, CDR1 is SEHNR and CDR2 is FQNEAQ (reference sequence). The V end was cut by 4 bases, the J end by 6 bases, with 16 bases between. This CDR3 comprises 15 residues. The CDR3 sequence: CASSSGARVGQPQHF. In DNA form, the CDR3 reads TGTGCCAGCAGCTCCGGCGCCAGGGTCGGTCAGCCCCAGCATTTT.

The J gene is TRBJ2-7, the V gene TRBV6-1; 7 nucleotides match TRBD2. Germline V gene data show CDR1 as MNHNS and CDR2 as SASEGT. With 2 bases clipped from V and 4 bases from J, the junction kept 17 bases outside the gene matches. CDR3 size: 18 residues. CDR3 sequence: CASSEWALRGGSAYEQYF. The CDR3 DNA reads TGTGCCAGCAGTGAATGGGCCCTCCGAGGCGGGAGTGCGTACGAGCAGTACTTC.

On this clone: A read error may explain this, as a much larger clone is one base away. V usage is TRBV7-9 and J usage is TRBJ1-5, with 8 nucleotides matching TRBD1. This CDR3 contains 13 residues. Germline V gene data show CDR1 as SEHNR and CDR2 as FQNEAQ (reference sequence). Unmatched junction bases numbered 3, after V lost 5 bases and J lost 6 bases. The CDR3 nucleotides are TGTGCCAGCAGCCCTACAGGGGGTCAGCCCCAGCATTTT. Its protein is CASSPTGGQPQHF.

J is TRBJ1-2 and V is TRBV6-5; no reliable D call. The V end was cut by 0 bases, the J end by 5 bases, with 13 bases between. The CDR3 is 15 residues long. CDR1 is MNHEY and CDR2 is SVGAGI in the germline V gene. CDR3 nucleotides: TGTGCCAGCAGTTACTCTGCTAGATCTGGGTATGGCTACACCTTC. Encoded protein: CASSYSARSGYGYTF.

This clone has only one observation. V usage is TRBV2 and J usage is TRBJ2-1, with D maybe TRBD1 (7 bases). The CDR3 contains 16 residues. Per the germline V gene, CDR1 is SNHLY and CDR2 is FYNNEI. Trimming pared 4 bases from V and 6 bases from J, leaving 19 bases between. The CDR3 here is CASSVGQPGRFNEQFF. Written as DNA, the CDR3 is TGTGCCAGCAGTGTGGGACAGCCGGGGAGGTTCAATGAGCAGTTCTTC. Combining the CDR3 with reference TRBV2 and TRBJ2-1 gives the whole variable domain EPEVTQTPSHQVTQMGQEVILRCVPISNHLYFYWYRQILGQKVEFLVSFYNNEISEKSEIFDDQFSVERPDGSNFTLKIRSTKLEDSAMYFCASSVGQPGRFNEQFFGPGTRLTVL.

The chain is built from TRBV28 and TRBJ2-5; TRBD1 is a possible D gene (6 bases). This CDR3 comprises 11 residues. V lost 9 bases and J lost 5, with 10 bases in between. CDR1 and CDR2 from the germline V gene are MDHEN and SYDVKM. For the CDR3, the DNA is TGTGCCAGTCAGGGGCGGGAGACCCAGTACTTC. This translates into CASQGRETQYF.

V usage is TRBV5-1 and J usage is TRBJ2-5; 7 bases map to TRBD1. With 4 bases clipped from V and 2 bases from J, the junction kept 5 bases outside the gene matches. There are 14 residues in the CDR3. The germline V gene has CDR1 SGHRS and CDR2 YFSETQ. Written as DNA, the CDR3 is TGCGCCAGCAGCCCACAGGGGACACAAGAGACCCAGTACTTC. As protein: CASSPQGTQETQYF.

This chain joins TRBV5-4 and TRBJ2-5, with a tentative D call TRBD2 (6 bases). The length of the CDR3 is 16 residues. The germline V and J ends were trimmed by 4 bases and 2 bases, with 18 bases remaining between them. The germline gives CDR1 SGHNT, CDR2 YYREEE (reference sequence). The CDR3 region has the DNA TGTGCCAGCAGCGGGACCCTTAGCGGATCTCAAGAGACCCAGTACTTC. Amino acids: CASSGTLSGSQETQYF.

The chain is built from TRBV5-1 and TRBJ2-7, with 8 bases identical to TRBD2. Per germline, CDR1 SGHRS and CDR2 YFSETQ. Trimming took 0 bases from V and 2 from J; bases not matched to a gene: 4. There are 15 residues in the CDR3. Here the CDR3 DNA reads TGCGCCAGCAGCTTGGGACTAGCGAATACCTACGAGCAGTACTTC. As protein: CASSLGLANTYEQYF.